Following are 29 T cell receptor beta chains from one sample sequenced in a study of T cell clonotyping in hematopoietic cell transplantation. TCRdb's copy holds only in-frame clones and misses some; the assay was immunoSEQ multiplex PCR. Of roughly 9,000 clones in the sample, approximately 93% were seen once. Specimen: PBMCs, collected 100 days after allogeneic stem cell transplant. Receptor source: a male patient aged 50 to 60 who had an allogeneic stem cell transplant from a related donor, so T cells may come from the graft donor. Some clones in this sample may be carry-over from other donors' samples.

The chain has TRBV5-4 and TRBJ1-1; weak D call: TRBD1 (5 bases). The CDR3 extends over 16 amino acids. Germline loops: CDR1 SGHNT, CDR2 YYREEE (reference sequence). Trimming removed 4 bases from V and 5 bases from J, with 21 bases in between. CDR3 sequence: CASSRKGRGDGTEAFF. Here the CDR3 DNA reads TGTGCCAGCAGCCGGAAGGGACGGGGGGATGGGACTGAAGCTTTCTTT.

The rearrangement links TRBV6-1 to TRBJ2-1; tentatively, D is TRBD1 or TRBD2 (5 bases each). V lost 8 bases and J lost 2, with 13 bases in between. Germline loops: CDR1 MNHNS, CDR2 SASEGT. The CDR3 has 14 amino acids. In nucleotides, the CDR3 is TGTGCCAGCCGCGAGGGGCTTGCCTACAATGAGCAGTTCTTC. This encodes CASREGLAYNEQFF.

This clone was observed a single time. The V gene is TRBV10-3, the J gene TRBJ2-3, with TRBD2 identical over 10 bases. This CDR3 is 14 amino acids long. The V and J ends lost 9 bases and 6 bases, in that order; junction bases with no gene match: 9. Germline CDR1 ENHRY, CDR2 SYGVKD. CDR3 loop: CAMSASGSRDTQYF. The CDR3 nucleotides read TGTGCCATGTCTGCTAGCGGGAGTAGGGATACGCAGTATTTT.

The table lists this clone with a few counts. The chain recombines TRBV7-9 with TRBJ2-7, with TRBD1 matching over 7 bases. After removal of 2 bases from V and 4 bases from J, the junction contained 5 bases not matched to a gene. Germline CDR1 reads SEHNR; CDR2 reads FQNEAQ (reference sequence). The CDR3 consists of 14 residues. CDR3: CASSLPRDSYEQYF. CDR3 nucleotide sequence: TGTGCCAGCAGCTTACCCCGGGACAGTTACGAGCAGTACTTC.

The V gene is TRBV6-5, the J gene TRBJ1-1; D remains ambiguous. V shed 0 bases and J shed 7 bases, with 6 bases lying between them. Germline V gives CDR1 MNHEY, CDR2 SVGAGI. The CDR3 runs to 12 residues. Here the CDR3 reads CASSYSGSEAFF. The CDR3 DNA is TGTGCCAGCAGTTACTCAGGCAGTGAAGCTTTCTTT.

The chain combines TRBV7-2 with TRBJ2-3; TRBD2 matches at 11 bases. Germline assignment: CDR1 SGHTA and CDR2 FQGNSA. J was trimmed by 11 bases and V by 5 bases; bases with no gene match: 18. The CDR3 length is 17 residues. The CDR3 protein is CASSASGGTSGSGGQYF. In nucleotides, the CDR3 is TGTGCCAGCAGCGCCTCAGGTGGGACTAGCGGTTCGGGGGGGCAGTATTTT.

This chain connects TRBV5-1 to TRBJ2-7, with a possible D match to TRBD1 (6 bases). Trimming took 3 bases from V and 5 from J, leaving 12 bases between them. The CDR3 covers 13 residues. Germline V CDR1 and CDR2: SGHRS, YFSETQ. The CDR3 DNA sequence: TGCGCCAGCAGCTCCCGGGACAACCACGAGCAGTACTTC. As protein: CASSSRDNHEQYF.

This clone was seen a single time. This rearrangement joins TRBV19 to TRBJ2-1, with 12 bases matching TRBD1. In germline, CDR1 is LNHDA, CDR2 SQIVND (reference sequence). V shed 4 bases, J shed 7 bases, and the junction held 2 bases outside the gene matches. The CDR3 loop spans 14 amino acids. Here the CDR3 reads CASSKGQGANEQFF. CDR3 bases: TGTGCCAGTAGTAAGGGACAGGGGGCAAATGAGCAGTTCTTC. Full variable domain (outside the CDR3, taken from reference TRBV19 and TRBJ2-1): DGGITQSPKYLFRKEGQNVTLSCEQNLNHDAMYWYRQDPGQGLRLIYYSQIVNDFQKGDIAEGYSVSREKKESFPLTVTSAQKNPTAFYLCASSKGQGANEQFFGPGTRLTVL.

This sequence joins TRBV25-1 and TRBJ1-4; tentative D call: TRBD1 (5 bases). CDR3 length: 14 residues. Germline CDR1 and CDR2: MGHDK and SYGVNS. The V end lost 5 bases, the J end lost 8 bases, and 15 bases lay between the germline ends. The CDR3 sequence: CASSPGGLREKLFF. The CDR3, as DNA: TGTGCCAGCAGTCCCGGGGGGTTAAGAGAAAAACTGTTTTTT.

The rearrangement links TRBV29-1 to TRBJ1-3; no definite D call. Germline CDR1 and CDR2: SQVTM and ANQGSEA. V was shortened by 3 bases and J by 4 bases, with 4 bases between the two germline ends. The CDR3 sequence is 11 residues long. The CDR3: CSVDSGNTIYF. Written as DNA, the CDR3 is TGCAGCGTTGACAGCGGAAACACCATATATTTT.

The CDR3 here is CASRDGRYSYEQYF. CDR3 DNA: TGTGCCAGCAGGGATGGGCGGTACTCCTACGAGCAGTACTTC. The chain joins TRBV2 to TRBJ2-7; no clear D gene. The CDR3 totals 14 residues. V was pared by 6 bases and J by 0 bases, with 12 bases between. Germline CDR1 reads SNHLY; CDR2 reads FYNNEI.

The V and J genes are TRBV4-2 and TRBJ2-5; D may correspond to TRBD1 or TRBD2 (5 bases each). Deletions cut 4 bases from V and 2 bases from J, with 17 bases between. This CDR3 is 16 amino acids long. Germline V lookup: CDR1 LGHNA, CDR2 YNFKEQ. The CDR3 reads CASSLSTGRQQETQYF. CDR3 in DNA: TGTGCCAGCAGCCTAAGTACGGGGCGGCAACAAGAGACCCAGTACTTC.

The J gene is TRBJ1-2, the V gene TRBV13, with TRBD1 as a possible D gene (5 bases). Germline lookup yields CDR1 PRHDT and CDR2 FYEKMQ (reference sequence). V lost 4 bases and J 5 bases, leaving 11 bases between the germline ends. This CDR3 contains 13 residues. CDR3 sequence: CASSSGGGYGYTF. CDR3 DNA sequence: TGTGCCAGCAGCTCGGGGGGGGGTTATGGCTACACCTTC.

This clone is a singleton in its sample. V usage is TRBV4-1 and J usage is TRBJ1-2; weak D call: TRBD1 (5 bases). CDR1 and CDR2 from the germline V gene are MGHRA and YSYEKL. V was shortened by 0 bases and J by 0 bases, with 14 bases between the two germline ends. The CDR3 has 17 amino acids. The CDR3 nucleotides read TGCGCCAGCAGCCAAGACCGTACCGGGGGAACTAACTATGGCTACACCTTC. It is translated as CASSQDRTGGTNYGYTF.

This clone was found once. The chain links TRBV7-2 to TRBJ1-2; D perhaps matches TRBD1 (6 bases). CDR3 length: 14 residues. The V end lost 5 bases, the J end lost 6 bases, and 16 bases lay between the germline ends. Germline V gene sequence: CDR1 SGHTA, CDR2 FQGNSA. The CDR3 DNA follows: TGTGCCAGCAGCGTCCTACAGAACAGGGATGGCTACACCTTC. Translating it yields CASSVLQNRDGYTF.

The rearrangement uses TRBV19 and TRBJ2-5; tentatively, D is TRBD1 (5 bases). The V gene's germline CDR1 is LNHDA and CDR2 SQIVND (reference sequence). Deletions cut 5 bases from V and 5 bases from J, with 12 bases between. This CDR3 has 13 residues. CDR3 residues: CASSQRGRETQYF. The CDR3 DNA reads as TGTGCCAGTAGTCAAAGGGGTCGTGAGACCCAGTACTTC. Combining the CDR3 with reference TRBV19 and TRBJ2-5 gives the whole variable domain DGGITQSPKYLFRKEGQNVTLSCEQNLNHDAMYWYRQDPGQGLRLIYYSQIVNDFQKGDIAEGYSVSREKKESFPLTVTSAQKNPTAFYLCASSQRGRETQYFGPGTRLLVL.

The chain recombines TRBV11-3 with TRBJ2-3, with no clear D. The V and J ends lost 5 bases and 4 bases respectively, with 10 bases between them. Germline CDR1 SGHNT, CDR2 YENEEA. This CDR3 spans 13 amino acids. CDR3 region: CASSPPWADTQYF. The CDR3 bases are TGTGCCAGCAGCCCCCCATGGGCAGATACGCAGTATTTT.

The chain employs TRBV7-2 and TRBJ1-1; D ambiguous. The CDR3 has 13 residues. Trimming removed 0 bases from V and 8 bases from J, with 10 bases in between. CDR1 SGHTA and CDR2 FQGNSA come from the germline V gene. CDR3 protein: CASSLAEDLEAFF. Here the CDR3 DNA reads TGTGCCAGCAGCTTAGCGGAGGACCTGGAAGCTTTCTTT.

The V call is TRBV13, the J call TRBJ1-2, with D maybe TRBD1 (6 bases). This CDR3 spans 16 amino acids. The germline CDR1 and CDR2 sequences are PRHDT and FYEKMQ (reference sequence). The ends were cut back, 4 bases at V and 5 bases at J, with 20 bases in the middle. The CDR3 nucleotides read TGTGCCAGCAGCTCCAAGAAGGGGGGCTTTTGGTATGGCTACACCTTC. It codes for CASSSKKGGFWYGYTF.

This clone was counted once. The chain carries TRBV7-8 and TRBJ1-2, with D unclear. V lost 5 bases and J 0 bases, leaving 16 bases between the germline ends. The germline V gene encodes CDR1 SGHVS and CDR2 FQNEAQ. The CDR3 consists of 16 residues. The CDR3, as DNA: TGTGCCAGCAGCCCTCCCCTCCCATCTACTAACTATGGCTACACCTTC. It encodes CASSPPLPSTNYGYTF.

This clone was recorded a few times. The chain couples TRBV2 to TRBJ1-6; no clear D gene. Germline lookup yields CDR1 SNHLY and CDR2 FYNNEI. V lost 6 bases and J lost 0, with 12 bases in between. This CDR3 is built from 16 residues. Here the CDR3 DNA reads TGTGCCAGCAGGGGCCCCAGGAGCTCCTATAATTCACCCCTCCACTTT. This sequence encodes CASRGPRSSYNSPLHF. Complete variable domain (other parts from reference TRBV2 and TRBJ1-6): EPEVTQTPSHQVTQMGQEVILRCVPISNHLYFYWYRQILGQKVEFLVSFYNNEISEKSEIFDDQFSVERPDGSNFTLKIRSTKLEDSAMYFCASRGPRSSYNSPLHFGNGTRLTVT.

This CDR3 is CASSFPGVNIQYF. The CDR3 DNA reads TGTGCCAGCAGCTTCCCAGGGGTAAACATTCAGTACTTC. This sequence joins TRBV5-8 and TRBJ2-4; tentative D call: TRBD1 (6 bases). V shed 2 bases and J shed 6 bases, with 9 bases lying between them. Germline CDR1 SGHTS, CDR2 YDEGEE. The CDR3 loop spans 13 amino acids.

The DNA for the CDR3 is TGTGCCAGCAGCCTCGACCGTCTAGCGGGACAGCCCTATTACGAGCAGTACTTC. Translating it yields CASSLDRLAGQPYYEQYF. This chain links TRBV5-6 with TRBJ2-7; 9 nucleotides agree with TRBD2. The CDR3 length is 18 residues. Trimming cost V 4 bases and J 4 bases; bases outside gene matches: 18. In germline, CDR1 is SGHDT, CDR2 YYEEEE.

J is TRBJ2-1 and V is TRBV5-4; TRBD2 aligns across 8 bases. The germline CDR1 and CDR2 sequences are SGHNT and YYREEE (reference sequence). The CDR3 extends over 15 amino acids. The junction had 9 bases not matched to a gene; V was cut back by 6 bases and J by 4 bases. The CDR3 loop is CASTLTSGTYNEQFF. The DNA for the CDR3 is TGTGCCAGCACCCTAACTAGCGGCACGTACAATGAGCAGTTCTTC.

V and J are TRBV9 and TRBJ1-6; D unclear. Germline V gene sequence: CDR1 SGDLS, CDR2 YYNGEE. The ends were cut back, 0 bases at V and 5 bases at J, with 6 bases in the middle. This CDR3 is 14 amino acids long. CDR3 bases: TGTGCCAGCAGCGTAGAAGGGAATAATTCACCCCTCCACTTT. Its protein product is CASSVEGNNSPLHF.

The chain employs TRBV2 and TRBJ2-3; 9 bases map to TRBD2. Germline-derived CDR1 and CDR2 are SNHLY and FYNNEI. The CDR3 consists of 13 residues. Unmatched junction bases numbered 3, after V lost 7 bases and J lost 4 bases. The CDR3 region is CASIAGVADTQYF. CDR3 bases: TGTGCCAGCATAGCGGGAGTCGCAGATACGCAGTATTTT.

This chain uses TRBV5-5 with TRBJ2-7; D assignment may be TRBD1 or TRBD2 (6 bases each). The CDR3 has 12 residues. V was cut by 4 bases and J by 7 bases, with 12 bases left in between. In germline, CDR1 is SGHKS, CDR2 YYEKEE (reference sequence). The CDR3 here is CASSRRGAEQYF. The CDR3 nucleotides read TGTGCCAGCAGCCGGAGGGGGGCAGAGCAGTACTTC.

CDR3: CASSLGDLRSYEQYF. CDR3 coding DNA: TGCGCCAGCAGCTTGGGGGACCTCCGGTCCTACGAGCAGTACTTC. The gene calls are TRBV5-1 and TRBJ2-7; D is tentatively TRBD1 or TRBD2 (5 bases each). Trimming left V 0 bases short and J 1 base short, with 11 bases between. Germline values: CDR1 SGHRS, CDR2 YFSETQ. The CDR3 consists of 15 residues.

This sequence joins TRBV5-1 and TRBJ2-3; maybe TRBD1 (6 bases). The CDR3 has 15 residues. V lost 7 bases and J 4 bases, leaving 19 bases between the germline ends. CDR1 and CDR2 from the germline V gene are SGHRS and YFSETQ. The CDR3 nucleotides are TGCGCCAGCGACCCCCAGGGGAGCTGGGCAGATACGCAGTATTTT. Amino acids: CASDPQGSWADTQYF.